The T cell receptor (beta chain) under discussion was sequenced for a study of cytotoxic CD8 clonotypes in ibrutinib-treated CLL. Across the whole study: Partial responses totalled approximately 25 and complete responses 2; after median 68 months, roughly 14 remained remitted and roughly twelve progressed.

Genomic DNA in an amount of about 2 micrograms was extracted from cryopreserved PBMCs and used for the preparation of TCR beta libraries. This CDR3 contains 14 residues. Germline lookup yields CDR1 MNHEY and CDR2 SVGAGI. V lost 2 bases, J lost 2 bases, and 9 bases lay in between. Using immunoSEQ multiplex PCR, the repertoire was profiled, and TCRdb retains in-frame clones only, with some absent. This table has 250,000 to 350,000 clones, 70% to 80% appearing once. Here the sequenced sample was PBMCs, taken at disease progression, from a patient treated with ibrutinib. This receptor was identified in a human donor with chronic lymphocytic leukemia. The chain recombines TRBV6-5 with TRBJ1-2; TRBD1 is a possible D gene (5 bases). In DNA, the CDR3 is TGTGCCAGCAGTTACGGCAGGGTCAACTATGGCTACACCTTC. Protein product: CASSYGRVNYGYTF.